These 6 T cell receptor beta chains originate from one sample sequenced in a study of identical twins. MiXCR was run by TCRdb on the 5' RACE reads, yielding one entry per CDR3 protein. In the table there are about 280,000 distinct CDR3 sequences, about 8.3% of which are singletons. A further study also used this sample, focusing on yellow fever vaccine responses in identical twins.

Sequenced: memory (CD45RO+) T cells sorted from blood. These receptors were collected from a woman aged 18-29 years in good health.

The chain joins TRBV6-1 to TRBJ2-6, with D hard to call. The CDR3 covers 17 residues. Germline values: CDR1 MNHNS, CDR2 SASEGT. Between the trimmed V and J ends, which lost 7 bases and 0 bases, there was a span of 16 bases. In nucleotides, the CDR3 is TGTGCCAGCATGCGGCCCCTGTCCCTCTCTGGGGCCAACGTCCTGACTTTC. Translated: CASMRPLSLSGANVLTF.

There are many counts of this clonotype. This sequence joins TRBV20-1 and TRBJ1-2; possibly TRBD1 for D (5 bases). Trimming removed 4 bases from V and 6 bases from J, with 12 bases in between. CDR1 is DFQATT and CDR2 is SNEGSKA in the germline V gene (reference sequence). The CDR3 is made up of 12 amino acids. CDR3 residues: CSAKAGLHGYTF. CDR3 DNA: TGCAGTGCTAAGGCAGGGTTACATGGCTACACCTTC.

In this sample, this clonotype turned up a few times. This chain connects TRBV5-5 to TRBJ1-1; D uncertain. Trimming removed 4 bases at V and 2 bases at J, with 15 bases between. This CDR3 is built from 15 residues. In germline, CDR1 is SGHKS, CDR2 YYEKEE (reference sequence). In nucleotides, the CDR3 is TGTGCCAGCAGCCCGCCTCGGACCGCTAACACTGAAGCTTTCTTT. As protein: CASSPPRTANTEAFF. Full variable domain (remainder filled in from reference TRBV5-5 and TRBJ1-1): DAGVTQSPTHLIKTRGQQVTLRCSPISGHKSVSWYQQVLGQGPQFIFQYYEKEERGRGNFPDRFSARQFPNYSSELNVNALLLGDSALYLCASSPPRTANTEAFFGQGTRLTVV.

This clonotype was seen many times. The V call is TRBV29-1, the J call TRBJ1-1; D unclear. Trimming left V 3 bases short and J 8 bases short, with 16 bases between. The CDR3 has 13 residues. Germline V gene data show CDR1 as SQVTM and CDR2 as ANQGSEA. This CDR3 is CSVDTAGRTEAFF. As DNA, the CDR3 is TGCAGCGTTGATACAGCGGGTAGAACAGAAGCTTTCTTT.

This clonotype was seen repeatedly, ten times or more. This sequence joins TRBV7-8 and TRBJ2-2, with D unresolved. Trimming shortened V by 5 bases and J by 5 bases, and 9 bases separated the two germline ends. The CDR3 has 13 amino acids. Germline assignment: CDR1 SGHVS and CDR2 FQNEAQ. As DNA, the CDR3 is TGTGCCAGCAGCCCACTGGGTACCGGGGAGCTGTTTTTT. Translating it yields CASSPLGTGELFF.

This clonotype was seen repeatedly, ten times or more. The chain joins TRBV5-5 to TRBJ2-3; 9 positions match TRBD2. V shed 4 bases and J 1 base; nucleotides not matched to a gene: 7. CDR1 is SGHKS and CDR2 is YYEKEE in the germline V gene (reference sequence). This CDR3 spans 16 amino acids. The CDR3: CASSPGASGGTDTQYF. The CDR3, as DNA: TGTGCCAGCAGCCCCGGGGCTAGCGGGGGCACAGATACGCAGTATTTT.